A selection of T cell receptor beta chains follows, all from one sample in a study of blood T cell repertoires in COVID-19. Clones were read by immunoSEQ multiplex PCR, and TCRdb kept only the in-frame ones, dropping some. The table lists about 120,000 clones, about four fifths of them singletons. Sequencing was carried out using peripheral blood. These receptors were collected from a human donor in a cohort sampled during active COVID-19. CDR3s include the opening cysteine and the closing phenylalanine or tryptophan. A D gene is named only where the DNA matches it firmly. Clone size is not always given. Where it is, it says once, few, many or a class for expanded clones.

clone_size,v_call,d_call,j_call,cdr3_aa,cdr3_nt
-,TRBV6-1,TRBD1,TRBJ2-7,CASSESGFGTGSDEQYF,TGTGCCAGCAGTGAAAGCGGTTTCGGGACAGGGTCCGACGAGCAGTACTTC
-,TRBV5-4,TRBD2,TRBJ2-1,CASSLASLAGASNEQFF,TGTGCCAGCAGCTTGGCCTCTCTAGCGGGGGCCTCCAATGAGCAGTTCTTC
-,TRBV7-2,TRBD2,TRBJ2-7,CASSFLTGTTPRLYEQYF,TGTGCCAGCAGCTTCCTCACCGGGACTACCCCAAGACTATACGAGCAGTACTTC
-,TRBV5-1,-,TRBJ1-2,CASSLEGVYYGYTF,TGCGCCAGCAGCTTGGAGGGGGTCTACTATGGCTACACCTTC
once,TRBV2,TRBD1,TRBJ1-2,CASSGTGALGYTF,TGTGCCAGCAGCGGGACAGGGGCCCTAGGCTACACCTTC
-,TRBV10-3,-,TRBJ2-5,CAILPRGETQYF,TGTGCCATTCTTCCCAGGGGAGAGACCCAGTACTTC
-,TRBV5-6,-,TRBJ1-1,CASSHGGNTEAFF,TGTGCCAGCAGCCACGGCGGGAACACTGAAGCTTTCTTT
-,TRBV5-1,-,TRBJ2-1,CASSLGSGHNNEQFF,TGCGCCAGCAGCTTGGGTAGCGGACACAACAATGAGCAGTTCTTC
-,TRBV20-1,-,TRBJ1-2,CSASGVQHGSTNYGYTF,TGCAGTGCTAGTGGTGTGCAACACGGGAGTACTAACTATGGCTACACCTTC
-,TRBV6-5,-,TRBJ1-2,CASRTASNYGYTF,TGTGCCAGCCGGACAGCTTCCAACTATGGCTACACCTTC
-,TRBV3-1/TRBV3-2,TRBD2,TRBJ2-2,CASSYSGGLPTGELFF,TGTGCCAGCAGCTATAGCGGGGGGCTACCGACCGGGGAGCTGTTTTTT
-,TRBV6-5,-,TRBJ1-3,CASSRLQNAGNTIYF,TGTGCCAGCAGCCGACTTCAAAACGCCGGAAACACCATATATTTT
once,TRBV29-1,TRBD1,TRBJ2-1,CSVETADRVWNEQFF,TGCAGCGTTGAAACCGCAGACAGGGTCTGGAATGAGCAGTTCTTC
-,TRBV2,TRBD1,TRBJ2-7,CASSVGGQVRYEQYF,TGTGCCAGCAGTGTGGGGGGACAGGTGCGTTACGAGCAGTACTTC
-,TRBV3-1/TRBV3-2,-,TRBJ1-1,CASSQDRRGVAFF,TGTGCCAGCAGCCAAGATCGACGGGGAGTAGCTTTCTTT
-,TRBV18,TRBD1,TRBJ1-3,CASSPSQGAAGNTIYF,TGTGCCAGCTCACCATCACAGGGGGCTGCTGGAAACACCATATATTTT
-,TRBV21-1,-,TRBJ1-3,CASSKRGDRSSGNTIYF,TGTGCCAGCAGCAAAAGGGGGGACAGGAGCTCTGGAAACACCATATATTTT
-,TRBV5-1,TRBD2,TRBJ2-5,CASSPGTTRQETQYF,TGCGCCAGCAGCCCCGGGACTACCCGCCAAGAGACCCAGTACTTC
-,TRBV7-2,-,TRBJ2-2,CASRLKRHTGELFF,TGTGCCAGCAGATTAAAGCGGCACACCGGGGAGCTGTTTTTT
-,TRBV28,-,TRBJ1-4,CASSLVRSNEKLFF,TGTGCCAGCAGTTTAGTGCGGTCTAATGAAAAACTGTTTTTT
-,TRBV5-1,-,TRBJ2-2,CASSTNRDANTGELFF,TGCGCCAGCAGCACCAACAGGGACGCGAACACCGGGGAGCTGTTTTTT
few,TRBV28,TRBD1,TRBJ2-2,CASRGQGVNTGELFF,TGTGCCAGCAGGGGACAGGGGGTTAACACCGGGGAGCTGTTTTTT
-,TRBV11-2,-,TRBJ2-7,CASSLRESSYEQYF,TGTGCCAGCAGCTTAAGGGAGAGCTCCTACGAGCAGTACTTC
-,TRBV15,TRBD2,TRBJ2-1,CATSRAGRGGRNEQFF,TGTGCCACCAGCAGAGCGGGGCGGGGGGGCCGAAATGAGCAGTTCTTC
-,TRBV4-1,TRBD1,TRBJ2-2,CASSARTGRNTGELFF,TGCGCCAGCAGCGCCCGGACAGGGAGGAACACCGGGGAGCTGTTTTTT
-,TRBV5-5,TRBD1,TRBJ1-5,CASSLWGDRGQPQHF,TGTGCCAGCAGCTTATGGGGGGACAGAGGTCAGCCCCAGCATTTT
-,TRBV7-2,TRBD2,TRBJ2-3,CASSLARLAGLNTQYF,TGTGCCAGCAGCTTAGCCAGGCTAGCGGGGTTGAATACGCAGTATTTT
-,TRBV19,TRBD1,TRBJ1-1,CASGPGQVMTEAFF,TGTGCCAGCGGACCGGGACAGGTGATGACTGAAGCTTTCTTT
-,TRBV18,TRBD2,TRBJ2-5,CASSLAGGNGETQYF,TGTGCCAGCTCCCTTGCCGGGGGGAACGGAGAGACCCAGTACTTC
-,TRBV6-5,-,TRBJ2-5,CASSRQETQYF,TGTGCCAGCAGCCGCCAAGAGACCCAGTACTTC
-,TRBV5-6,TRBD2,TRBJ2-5,CASSSPGLKETQYF,TGTGCCAGCAGCTCGCCGGGACTAAAAGAGACCCAGTACTTC
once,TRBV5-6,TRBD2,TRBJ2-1,CASSWGTSRNEQFF,TGTGCCAGCAGCTGGGGGACTAGCCGTAATGAGCAGTTCTTC
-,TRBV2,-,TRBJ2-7,CAITSGRGDTYEQYF,TGTGCCATCACTTCCGGCAGGGGAGACACCTACGAGCAGTACTTC
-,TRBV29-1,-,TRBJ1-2,CSVEDWGNPTLYGNYGYTF,TGCAGCGTTGAAGATTGGGGCAACCCAACCCTCTATGGTAACTATGGCTACACCTTC
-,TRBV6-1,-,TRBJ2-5,CASSDQQVPETQYF,TGTGCCAGCAGTGACCAACAGGTGCCGGAGACCCAGTACTTC
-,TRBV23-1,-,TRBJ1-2,CASSQDRNYGYTF,TGCGCCAGCAGTCAAGACAGAAACTATGGCTACACCTTC
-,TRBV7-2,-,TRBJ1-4,CASSLTAVNEKLFF,TGTGCCAGCAGCTTAACAGCAGTAAATGAAAAACTGTTTTTT
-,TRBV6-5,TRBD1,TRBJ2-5,CASPDRAKETQYF,TGTGCCAGCCCCGACAGGGCGAAAGAGACCCAGTACTTC
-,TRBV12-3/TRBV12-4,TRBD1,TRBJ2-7,CASLPTGDNEQYF,TGTGCCAGCCTTCCGACAGGGGACAACGAGCAGTACTTC
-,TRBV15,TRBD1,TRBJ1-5,CATSNRGPSNQPQHF,TGTGCCACCAGCAACAGGGGGCCTAGCAATCAGCCCCAGCATTTT
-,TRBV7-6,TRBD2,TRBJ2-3,CASSLNRPAAGADTQYF,TGTGCCAGCAGCTTAAATCGCCCGGCAGCGGGGGCAGATACGCAGTATTTT
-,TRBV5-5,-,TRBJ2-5,CASSLAGGETQYF,TGTGCCAGCAGCTTGGCCGGGGGAGAGACCCAGTACTTC
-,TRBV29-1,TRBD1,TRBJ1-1,CSALDRATEAFF,TGCAGCGCCCTCGACAGGGCCACTGAAGCTTTCTTT
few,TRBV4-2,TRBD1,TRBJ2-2,CASSPGQGANTGELFF,TGTGCCAGCAGCCCAGGACAGGGGGCCAACACCGGGGAGCTGTTTTTT